The source of this T cell receptor (beta chain) is a study of blood T cells in healthy people across ages. Primers used in a second PCR of about 6 to 11 cycles were a sample-barcoded 5' primer and a J-beta primer mix. TCRdb itself ran the 5' RACE reads through MiXCR, one entry per CDR3 protein. This sample has approximately 810,000 distinct CDR3 sequences, with about 36% found just once. Material for sequencing was blood. The clonotype comes from a young man in good health.

CDR3 sequence reads: CASSSRGFQQETQYF. CDR3 DNA sequence: TGTGCCAGCAGCTCCAGGGGTTTCCAGCAAGAGACCCAGTACTTC. V gene TRBV7-8 combines with J gene TRBJ2-5; the D gene is possibly TRBD1 (6 bases). The germline CDR1 and CDR2 sequences are SGHVS and FQNEAQ. Between the trimmed V and J ends, which lost 4 bases and 2 bases, there was a span of 14 bases. This CDR3 region has 15 residues.